This T cell receptor beta chain was sequenced for a study of T cells in Graves' hyperthyroidism and ophthalmopathy. For the study at large: At initial diagnosis, before any treatment had begun, peripheral blood was obtained.

Lactation, pregnancy, other autoimmune disease or uncontrolled infection led to exclusion of patients. Diagnosis rested on symptoms, serum thyroxine and TRAb, thyroid ultrasound, and orbital computed tomography. Extraction of PBMCs used roughly 9.4 ml of fresh peripheral blood. The CDR3 regions of TCR beta were amplified from RNA transcripts. The HTBI primer set was used in a first-round RT-PCR of the TCR CDR3. MiXCR, run by TCRdb on the multiplex PCR reads, gives a single entry per CDR3 protein. The data show about 640,000 distinct CDR3 sequences, less than 25% seen once. The trim removed 0 bases at V and 10 bases at J, leaving 4 bases unmatched. Germline loops: CDR1 SQVTM, CDR2 ANQGSEA. This CDR3 contains 13 residues.

This receptor was obtained from a man aged 30-40 years with Graves' ophthalmopathy. What was sequenced was blood. The chain recombines TRBV29-1 with TRBJ1-5; TRBD1 matches 9 bases. CDR3 DNA sequence: TGCAGCGTTGAAGAGGGACAGGGTTTACCCCAGCATTTT. Its translation is CSVEEGQGLPQHF.